This T cell receptor beta chain was captured in a study of shared clonotypes between healthy human individuals. Trimming stripped 6 bases from V and 0 bases from J, with 11 bases between. The germline V gene has CDR1 WSHSY and CDR2 SAAADI. This CDR3 is built from 15 residues. The study separated CD4+ cells into CD45RA+ naive and CD45RA-negative memory subsets. Only a few counts were recorded for this clone. Its antigen is not identified. Study-wide results and caveats: Rarefaction demonstrated incomplete sorted-subset sequencing despite large depth.

Sequencing used immunoSEQ multiplex PCR; TCRdb keeps in-frame clones, though not all of them. The repertoire holds 1 million to 1.3 million clones, with 70% to 80% as singletons. The chain joins TRBV10-2 to TRBJ1-4; D might be TRBD1 (6 bases). The sequence was obtained from a man between 18 and 35 years old in good health. Some clones in this sample may be carry-over from other donors' samples. The sequencing input was memory CD4+ T cells from PBMCs. Subset indicated: CD45RA-negative fraction. The DNA of the CDR3 is TGCGCCAGCAGGGGAACAGGGACAACTAATGAAAAACTGTTTTTT. It is translated as CASRGTGTTNEKLFF.